The 31 T cell receptor beta chains given below trace back to one sample, sequenced in a study of shared clonotypes between healthy human individuals. The assay was immunoSEQ multiplex PCR, and TCRdb's table has in-frame clones only and misses some. The sample holds about 820,000 clones, approximately 92% seen once. Positive CCR7 selection of CD45RO-negative cells yielded the naive CD8 cells, and terminally differentiated effector memory CD45RA+ cells were excluded. The source material was naive CD8+ T cells sorted from blood. The receptors originated from a man aged 30-40 years in good health.

V usage is TRBV27 and J usage is TRBJ2-1; D is uncertain. Germline values: CDR1 MNHEY, CDR2 SMNVEV (reference sequence). V dropped 2 bases and J dropped 3 bases, with 11 bases sitting between them. This CDR3 has 15 amino acids. CDR3 sequence (DNA): TGTGCCAGCAGTTTAAGCCTAGGTAGCTACAATGAGCAGTTCTTC. Encoded protein: CASSLSLGSYNEQFF.

This clone was recorded only once. The J gene is TRBJ2-5, the V gene TRBV5-1, with 9 bases aligning to TRBD2. The CDR3 is made up of 17 amino acids. Germline V CDR1 and CDR2: SGHRS, YFSETQ. V trimming: 3 bases; J trimming: 5 bases; junction bases outside the gene matches: 14. This CDR3 reads CASSSRKAGGVGETQYF. Here the CDR3 DNA reads TGCGCCAGCAGCTCCCGTAAAGCGGGAGGCGTGGGTGAGACCCAGTACTTC.

The chain uses TRBV4-1 and TRBJ1-3; no firm D call. Trimming took 0 bases from V and 3 from J, leaving 6 bases between them. There are 14 residues in the CDR3. Germline V CDR1 and CDR2: MGHRA, YSYEKL. The CDR3 coding sequence is TGCGCCAGCAGCCAAGAGAGGATTGGAAACACCATATATTTT. It translates to CASSQERIGNTIYF.

This chain uses TRBV28 with TRBJ1-1, with no clear D. The CDR3 runs to 16 residues. CDR1 is MDHEN and CDR2 is SYDVKM in the germline V gene. Between the trimmed V and J ends, which lost 3 bases and 0 bases, there was a span of 14 bases. The CDR3 spells CASSFTHKGMNTEAFF. For the CDR3, the DNA is TGTGCCAGCAGTTTCACCCACAAAGGGATGAACACTGAAGCTTTCTTT. The full variable domain, rest sourced from reference TRBV28 and TRBJ1-1, is DVKVTQSSRYLVKRTGEKVFLECVQDMDHENMFWYRQDPGLGLRLIYFSYDVKMKEKGDIPEGYSVSREKKERFSLILESASTNQTSMYLCASSFTHKGMNTEAFFGQGTRLTVV.

The chain is built from TRBV19 and TRBJ1-1, with TRBD1 identical over 9 bases. Germline-derived CDR1 and CDR2 are LNHDA and SQIVND (reference sequence). The CDR3 is made up of 15 amino acids. J gave up 1 base and V 1 base, and 1 base lay outside the gene matches. The CDR3 is CASSIGGQGNTEAFF. The CDR3, as DNA: TGTGCCAGTAGTATAGGGGGACAGGGGAACACTGAAGCTTTCTTT.

For the CDR3, the DNA is TGCAGCACCTTTGCAGACAATGAGCAGTTCTTC. Translated, it gives CSTFADNEQFF. The gene calls are TRBV29-1 and TRBJ2-1; D not resolved. Trimming shortened V by 8 bases and J by 5 bases, and 10 bases separated the two germline ends. CDR1 is SQVTM and CDR2 is ANQGSEA in the germline V gene. CDR3 length equals 11 residues.

The chain has TRBV29-1 and TRBJ1-4, with D maybe TRBD1 (6 bases). Germline CDR1 SQVTM, CDR2 ANQGSEA. With 6 bases removed from V and 7 bases from J, the gap between germline ends came to 24 bases. The CDR3 is 16 residues long. The CDR3 loop reads CSVKGDLEGPSEKLFF. For the CDR3, the DNA is TGCAGCGTGAAGGGGGACCTGGAAGGGCCCTCTGAAAAACTGTTTTTT.

This rearrangement joins TRBV15 to TRBJ2-2, with TRBD2 as a possible D gene (5 bases). Trimming took off 3 bases at V and 2 bases at J, with 13 bases between the two ends. The germline V gene encodes CDR1 LNHNV and CDR2 YYDKDF (reference sequence). The CDR3 runs to 16 residues. CDR3 coding DNA: TGTGCCACCAGCAGTGAAGGGAGCCTAAACACCGGGGAGCTGTTTTTT. Protein: CATSSEGSLNTGELFF.

The V and J genes are TRBV6-1 and TRBJ2-4; the D is unclear. There are 8 residues in the CDR3. Trimming shortened V by 3 bases and J by 13 bases, and 1 base separated the two germline ends. Germline lookup yields CDR1 MNHNS and CDR2 SASEGT. The DNA for the CDR3 is TGTGCCAGCAGTGAGCAGTACTTC. It is translated as CASSEQYF.

V usage is TRBV5-4 and J usage is TRBJ2-7, with 7 bases identical to TRBD2. This CDR3 comprises 14 residues. The J segment lost 6 bases and the V segment lost 0 bases, leaving 6 bases of the junction unmatched. Germline lookup yields CDR1 SGHNT and CDR2 YYREEE (reference sequence). CDR3 region: CASSLGGSAREQYF. CDR3 in DNA: TGTGCCAGCAGCTTGGGCGGGAGTGCCCGCGAGCAGTACTTC. Drawing the rest from reference TRBV5-4 and TRBJ2-7, the complete variable domain is ETGVTQSPTHLIKTRGQQVTLRCSSQSGHNTVSWYQQALGQGPQFIFQYYREEENGRGNFPPRFSGLQFPNYSSELNVNALELDDSALYLCASSLGGSAREQYFGPGTRLTVT.

V and J are TRBV7-3 and TRBJ1-1; 7 bases map to TRBD1. With 3 bases clipped from V and 1 base from J, the junction kept 2 bases outside the gene matches. The CDR3 has 14 amino acids. The germline gives CDR1 SGHTA, CDR2 FQGTGA. This chain's CDR3 is CASSFGTANTEAFF. The CDR3 DNA reads TGTGCCAGCAGCTTTGGGACAGCGAACACTGAAGCTTTCTTT.

The V and J genes are TRBV7-8 and TRBJ2-1; D not certain. This CDR3 has 15 residues. V gave up 4 bases and J gave up 2 bases, with 12 bases separating them. CDR1 SGHVS and CDR2 FQNEAQ come from the germline V gene. The CDR3 DNA follows: TGTGCCAGCAGCTGGCCTACAAAGACCTACAATGAGCAGTTCTTC. This encodes CASSWPTKTYNEQFF.

The CDR3 DNA reads as TGTGCCAGCAGTGGATACCTCTCCTACGAGCAGTACTTC. The encoded protein is CASSGYLSYEQYF. V gene TRBV2 combines with J gene TRBJ2-7; D unresolved. The CDR3 consists of 13 residues. V lost 4 bases and J 0 bases, leaving 7 bases between the germline ends. Germline V gene sequence: CDR1 SNHLY, CDR2 FYNNEI.

The CDR3 is CASSLGLGDYLYEQYF. For the CDR3, the DNA is TGTGCCAGCAGTTTAGGACTCGGGGACTATCTCTACGAGCAGTACTTC. The rearrangement uses TRBV27 and TRBJ2-7; TRBD2 matches at 7 bases. V lost 2 bases and J lost 3; bases outside the gene matches: 10. This CDR3 comprises 16 residues. The germline gives CDR1 MNHEY, CDR2 SMNVEV (reference sequence).

In this sample, this clone turned up once. The CDR3 loop reads CASSTTILDYEQYF. The CDR3 bases are TGTGCCAGTAGTACGACTATCCTAGACTACGAGCAGTACTTC. The chain links TRBV19 to TRBJ2-7; TRBD2 is a possible D gene (5 bases). The CDR3 sequence is 14 residues long. Germline V gives CDR1 LNHDA, CDR2 SQIVND (reference sequence). V gave up 4 bases and J gave up 3 bases, with 13 bases separating them. Filled out from reference TRBV19 and TRBJ2-7, the complete variable domain reads DGGITQSPKYLFRKEGQNVTLSCEQNLNHDAMYWYRQDPGQGLRLIYYSQIVNDFQKGDIAEGYSVSREKKESFPLTVTSAQKNPTAFYLCASSTTILDYEQYFGPGTRLTVT.

J is TRBJ2-3 and V is TRBV7-8, with 7 nucleotides matching TRBD2. The CDR3 covers 15 residues. The V gene's germline CDR1 is SGHVS and CDR2 FQNEAQ. J lost 6 bases, V lost 1 base, and 7 bases had no gene match. The CDR3 region is CASSLDSQGGDTQYF. In DNA form, the CDR3 reads TGTGCCAGCAGCTTAGACAGTCAGGGAGGGGATACGCAGTATTTT.

This clone was counted a single time. The chain recombines TRBV7-8 with TRBJ2-3; 9 bases map to TRBD2. CDR3 length: 16 residues. Looked up from germline, CDR1 is SGHVS and CDR2 is FQNEAQ. Germline trimming cut 2 bases from V and 5 bases from J; bases unmatched to any gene: 8. CDR3 in amino acids: CASSLSGGRALDTQYF. DNA for the CDR3: TGTGCCAGCAGCTTAAGCGGCGGGAGGGCCTTAGATACGCAGTATTTT.

Written as DNA, the CDR3 is TGCAGCGCCGGAGGGACAGTTGCCTACGAGCAGTACTTC. The encoded protein is CSAGGTVAYEQYF. This chain connects TRBV29-1 to TRBJ2-7; tentatively, D is TRBD1 (7 bases). V was clipped by 7 bases and J by 2 bases, with 15 bases between them. The CDR3 consists of 13 residues. Germline values: CDR1 SQVTM, CDR2 ANQGSEA.

This clone was observed once. V is TRBV5-8 and J is TRBJ2-1, with a possible D match to TRBD2 (7 bases). This CDR3 region has 16 residues. V lost 0 bases, J lost 2 bases, and 12 bases lay in between. Germline CDR1 and CDR2: SGHTS and YDEGEE. The CDR3 here is CASSLAEGGAYNEQFF. The CDR3 coding sequence is TGTGCCAGCAGCTTGGCCGAAGGGGGGGCCTACAATGAGCAGTTCTTC.

This clone was seen only a few times. The J gene is TRBJ1-1, the V gene TRBV28; the D is unclear. Germline-derived CDR1 and CDR2 are MDHEN and SYDVKM. V dropped 8 bases and J dropped 1 base, with 20 bases sitting between them. The CDR3 contains 16 residues. The CDR3 DNA sequence: TGTGCCAGCCCCCCCTCGGGAACCGGGCGGAACACTGAAGCTTTCTTT. Residues: CASPPSGTGRNTEAFF.

The chain uses TRBV5-6 and TRBJ2-7, with D unresolved. Looked up from germline, CDR1 is SGHDT and CDR2 is YYEEEE. The CDR3 runs 13 residues. V dropped 2 bases and J dropped 3 bases, with 9 bases sitting between them. CDR3 nucleotides: TGTGCCAGCAGCTTTGGCACAGTCTACGAGCAGTACTTC. Translated: CASSFGTVYEQYF.

V and J are TRBV11-2 and TRBJ2-7; D gene unclear. Per germline, CDR1 SGHAT and CDR2 FQNNGV. Trimming removed 2 bases from V and 4 bases from J, with 21 bases in between. The length of the CDR3 is 17 residues. CDR3 in amino acids: CASSLPRDLVGIYEQYF. CDR3 DNA: TGTGCCAGCAGCTTACCCCGAGACTTGGTGGGGATTTACGAGCAGTACTTC.

The chain's CDR3 is CASSLDSAGDYEQYF. In DNA form, the CDR3 reads TGTGCCAGCAGCTTAGATAGTGCGGGAGACTACGAGCAGTACTTC. V is TRBV7-9 and J is TRBJ2-7; 7 bases are shared with TRBD2. The CDR3 is made up of 15 amino acids. CDR1 and CDR2 (germline): SEHNR, FQNEAQ (reference sequence). V shed 1 base and J 3 bases; nucleotides not matched to a gene: 6.

The chain employs TRBV25-1 and TRBJ2-2, with D uncertain. This CDR3 has 13 residues. Trimming stripped 8 bases from V and 3 bases from J, with 10 bases between. From germline, CDR1 is MGHDK and CDR2 SYGVNS. CDR3 residues: CASSSRYTGELFF. In DNA form, the CDR3 reads TGTGCCAGCTCCTCTAGGTACACCGGGGAGCTGTTTTTT.

This clone was observed a few times. This chain connects TRBV7-2 to TRBJ1-3; 12 bases agree with TRBD1. This CDR3 is built from 14 residues. J was trimmed by 5 bases and V by 9 bases; bases with no gene match: 5. Germline CDR1 SGHTA, CDR2 FQGNSA. The CDR3 region has the DNA TGTGCCAGTGCCCGGGACAGGGGGCGAAACACCATATATTTT. This codes for CASARDRGRNTIYF.

CDR3 sequence (DNA): TGTGCCAGTAGTCTTTCCGGGACAGGGAATGAGCAGTTCTTC. It encodes CASSLSGTGNEQFF. The chain links TRBV19 to TRBJ2-1; 9 bases are a match to TRBD1. The CDR3 spans 14 residues. The germline CDR1 and CDR2 sequences are LNHDA and SQIVND (reference sequence). J gave up 7 bases and V 5 bases, and 6 bases lay outside the gene matches.

This chain joins TRBV11-2 and TRBJ2-7; 8 bases align to TRBD1. The length of the CDR3 is 16 residues. Germline CDR1 and CDR2: SGHAT and FQNNGV. Losses at the gene ends were 5 bases for V and 7 bases for J; bases not matched to a gene: 16. In DNA, the CDR3 is TGTGCCAGCAGCACCAGACCTCAGGGGGCTTCGGGGGAGCAGTACTTC. This sequence encodes CASSTRPQGASGEQYF.

The chain employs TRBV28 and TRBJ2-1; D is unclear. Trimming removed 5 bases from V and 1 base from J, with 6 bases in between. The CDR3 sequence is 13 residues long. Germline V lookup: CDR1 MDHEN, CDR2 SYDVKM. The CDR3 is CASSPRSYNEQFF. As DNA, the CDR3 is TGTGCCAGCAGTCCGAGGTCCTACAATGAGCAGTTCTTC.

This sequence joins TRBV7-9 and TRBJ2-7, with D possibly TRBD1 on 6 matching bases. Germline V gene sequence: CDR1 SEHNR, CDR2 FQNEAQ (reference sequence). V lost 5 bases and J 4 bases, leaving 12 bases between the germline ends. The CDR3 runs 13 residues. This CDR3 reads CASSTGQPYEQYF. The CDR3 DNA is TGTGCCAGCAGCACAGGACAGCCATACGAGCAGTACTTC. The complete variable domain, with remaining parts taken from reference TRBV7-9 and TRBJ2-7, reads DTGVSQNPRHKITKRGQNVTFRCDPISEHNRLYWYRQTLGQGPEFLTYFQNEAQLEKSRLLSDRFSAERPKGSFSTLEIQRTEQGDSAMYLCASSTGQPYEQYFGPGTRLTVT.

The gene calls are TRBV11-2 and TRBJ2-5, with D possibly TRBD1 on 5 matching bases. CDR1 SGHAT and CDR2 FQNNGV come from the germline V gene. This CDR3 contains 13 residues. Trimming removed 5 bases from V and 5 bases from J, with 12 bases in between. DNA for the CDR3: TGTGCCAGCAGCACAAGGGGTGGGGAGACCCAGTACTTC. It yields the protein CASSTRGGETQYF.

The rearrangement links TRBV7-6 to TRBJ2-1; D not resolved. Trimming stripped 5 bases from V and 4 bases from J, with 15 bases between. This CDR3 contains 15 residues. Germline CDR1 reads SGHVS; CDR2 reads FNYEAQ. CDR3 region: CASSQDLKGYNEQFF. CDR3 nucleotide sequence: TGTGCCAGCAGCCAGGACCTCAAAGGTTACAATGAGCAGTTCTTC.